Reported below is one T cell receptor beta chain. Its antigen is not identified. Among the donors, all were healthy bone marrow donors. This sample was included in a study of cytomegalovirus exposure and HLA in healthy donors. General study findings and limits: It emerged from a later analysis that several of the most significant clusters appeared to be linked to common viral pathogens. Relative to the approximately 670-donor mean, N-insertions were reportedly fewer in an Asian-associated ancestry cluster in a later analysis. Likely technical artifact: a cluster of highly shared sequence variants.

In the PCR, 60 Vbeta and 13 Jbeta primers were used. Clones were sequenced by immunoSEQ multiplex PCR, and TCRdb holds only the in-frame ones, with some missing. The table lists 150,000 to 200,000 clones, approximately 80% of them singletons. CDR3 length equals 14 residues. The germline V gene encodes CDR1 ENHRY and CDR2 SYGVKD. This chain uses TRBV10-3 with TRBJ2-5; 10 bases align to TRBD1. The J call may be wrong; the DNA end is better matched by TRBJ2-7. Sequenced sample: PBMCs. The TCR sequence derives from a male donor in good health and CMV-seronegative. CDR3 protein: CATEPGQGFYEQYF. In nucleotides, the CDR3 is TGTGCCACGGAACCGGGACAGGGGTTCTACGAGCAGTACTTC.